This T cell receptor (beta chain) was found in a study of shared clonotypes between healthy human individuals. Produced via immunoSEQ multiplex PCR; TCRdb's table is partial and in-frame only. This table holds nearly 1,000,000 clones, about three quarters found once. Germline values: CDR1 SGHTA, CDR2 FQGNSA. The CDR3 is 14 residues long. With V trimmed by 3 bases and J by 2 bases, 1 base remained unmatched. This clonotype was sampled from a man between 18 and 35 years old in good health. What was sequenced was memory CD4+ T cells sorted from blood. Subset defined: CD45RA-negative fraction. V gene TRBV7-2 combines with J gene TRBJ1-5; 7 nucleotides line up with TRBD1. The CDR3, as DNA: TGTGCCAGCAGCTTTACAGGGGGCAATCAGCCCCAGCATTTT. Amino acid sequence: CASSFTGGNQPQHF. Together with reference TRBV7-2 and TRBJ1-5, the CDR3 gives the full variable domain: GAGVSQSPSNKVTEKGKDVELRCDPISGHTALYWYRQSLGQGLEFLIYFQGNSAPDKSGLPSDRFSAERTGGSVSTLTIQRTQQEDSAVYLCASSFTGGNQPQHFGDGTRLSIL.